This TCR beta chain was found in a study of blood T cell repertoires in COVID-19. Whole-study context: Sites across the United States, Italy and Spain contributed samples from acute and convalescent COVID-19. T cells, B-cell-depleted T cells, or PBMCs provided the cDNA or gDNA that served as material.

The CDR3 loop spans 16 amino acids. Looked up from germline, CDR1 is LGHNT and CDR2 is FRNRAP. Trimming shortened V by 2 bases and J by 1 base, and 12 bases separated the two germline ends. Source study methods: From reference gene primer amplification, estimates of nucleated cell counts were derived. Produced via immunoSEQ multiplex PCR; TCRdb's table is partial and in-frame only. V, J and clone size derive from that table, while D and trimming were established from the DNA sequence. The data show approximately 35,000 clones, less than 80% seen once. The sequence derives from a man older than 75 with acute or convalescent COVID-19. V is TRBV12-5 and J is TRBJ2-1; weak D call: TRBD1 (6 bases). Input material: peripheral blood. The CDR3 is CASGLNREGSYNEQFF. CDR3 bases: TGTGCTAGTGGTTTGAACAGGGAAGGGTCCTACAATGAGCAGTTCTTC.